Listed here are 29 T cell receptor beta chains from one sample, sequenced in a study of control samples from healthy donors and cancer patients. Libraries were prepared by immunoSEQ multiplex PCR; TCRdb keeps only in-frame clonotypes and omits some of them. The repertoire holds around 71,000 clones, around 87% seen once, with 2% to 2.5% in the top ten. The sample consisted of PBMCs. Receptors originate from a woman in her 50s with head and neck cancer.

The J gene is TRBJ2-7, the V gene TRBV2; 7 bases agree with TRBD1. The germline V gene encodes CDR1 SNHLY and CDR2 FYNNEI. The CDR3 runs 12 residues. V was clipped by 9 bases and J by 7 bases; unmatched bases: 9. CDR3 in DNA: TGTGCCAGTGCGTGGACAGGAACAGAGCAGTACTTC. Its translation: CASAWTGTEQYF.

The chain links TRBV18 to TRBJ2-1, with D maybe TRBD2 (6 bases). CDR1 and CDR2 from the germline V gene are KGHSH and LQKENI. V was pared by 3 bases and J by 4 bases, with 16 bases between. The CDR3 is 16 amino acids. The DNA of the CDR3 is TGTGCCAGCTCACCTCCGGGACTTAATTCTTACAATGAGCAGTTCTTC. As protein: CASSPPGLNSYNEQFF.

Concerning this clone itself: Additional DNA sequences in this sample encode the identical CDR3. The chain uses TRBV5-1 and TRBJ2-5; no clear D. CDR1 and CDR2 (germline): SGHRS, YFSETQ. V was shortened by 0 bases and J by 2 bases, with 8 bases between the two germline ends. CDR3 length: 14 residues. The CDR3 DNA sequence: TGCGCCAGCAGCTTGGGGGGTCCTCAAGAGACCCAGTACTTC. Its translation is CASSLGGPQETQYF.

This chain links TRBV21-1 with TRBJ2-7. TRBV21-1 corresponds to a pseudogene. This CDR3 spans 12 amino acids. The CDR3 nucleotides are TGTGCCAGCAGCAGACCCCAAGGGGAGCAGTACTTC. Its translation is CASSRPQGEQYF.

The rearrangement links TRBV27 to TRBJ1-5; D unresolved. The V end lost 5 bases, the J end lost 7 bases, and 18 bases lay between the germline ends. The germline V gene encodes CDR1 MNHEY and CDR2 SMNVEV (reference sequence). The CDR3 length is 15 residues. Here the CDR3 reads CASSPTHGVGQPQHF. DNA of the CDR3: TGTGCCAGCAGTCCGACCCACGGGGTTGGACAGCCCCAGCATTTT.

The chain uses TRBV5-1 and TRBJ2-7; D remains unclear. Germline V gives CDR1 SGHRS, CDR2 YFSETQ. The CDR3 extends over 13 amino acids. Trimming left V 0 bases short and J 2 bases short, with 6 bases between. The CDR3 sequence is CASSLEGTYEQYF. CDR3 coding DNA: TGCGCCAGCAGCTTGGAGGGCACCTACGAGCAGTACTTC.

The chain carries TRBV19 and TRBJ1-1; TRBD1 might be the D (5 bases). The CDR3 has 15 amino acids. Germline-derived CDR1 and CDR2 are LNHDA and SQIVND (reference sequence). V was pared by 8 bases and J by 4 bases, with 20 bases between. CDR3 in DNA: TGTGCCAGTTCTTCGCGGGGGGGTTTGGGCACTGAAGCTTTCTTT. It is translated as CASSSRGGLGTEAFF.

This chain connects TRBV18 to TRBJ2-2; D gene uncertain. The germline V gene encodes CDR1 KGHSH and CDR2 LQKENI. V lost 3 bases and J lost 4, with 9 bases in between. The CDR3 has 14 amino acids. CDR3 in amino acids: CASSPSDLTGELFF. The CDR3 bases are TGTGCCAGCTCACCCTCGGACCTCACCGGGGAGCTGTTTTTT.

This chain joins TRBV19 and TRBJ2-2; 9 bases agree with TRBD1. The CDR3 length is 18 residues. Germline V gene lookup returns CDR1 LNHDA and CDR2 SQIVND (reference sequence). J lost 4 bases, V lost 7 bases, and 16 bases had no gene match. As DNA, the CDR3 is TGTGCCAGTACCTTACTACCCGGGACAGGGAGTTTCACCGGGGAGCTGTTTTTT. This gives the protein CASTLLPGTGSFTGELFF.

This sequence joins TRBV4-1 and TRBJ1-4; 8 bases agree with TRBD1. Trimming at V came to 5 bases and at J to 0 bases, leaving 8 bases not matched to a gene. The CDR3 contains 17 residues. The germline CDR1 and CDR2 sequences are MGHRA and YSYEKL. The CDR3 coding sequence is TGCGCCAGCAGCACCAGAGACAGGGGAGCAACTAATGAAAAACTGTTTTTT. Its protein is CASSTRDRGATNEKLFF.

V gene TRBV4-3 combines with J gene TRBJ1-3; D is unclear. In germline, CDR1 is LGHNA, CDR2 YSLEER. The CDR3 covers 15 residues. Between the trimmed V and J ends, which lost 1 base and 0 bases, there was a span of 7 bases. In DNA form, the CDR3 reads TGCGCCAGCAGCCAAGGATCCGGCTCTGGAAACACCATATATTTT. This sequence encodes CASSQGSGSGNTIYF.

This chain uses TRBV11-2 with TRBJ2-6; 9 bases fit TRBD1. V trimming: 6 bases; J trimming: 0 bases; junction bases outside the gene matches: 12. The germline V gene has CDR1 SGHAT and CDR2 FQNNGV. The CDR3 totals 19 residues. The CDR3 reads CASRKPGQGFLSGANVLTF. In DNA form, the CDR3 reads TGTGCCAGCAGAAAACCGGGACAGGGTTTCCTCTCTGGGGCCAACGTCCTGACTTTC.

J is TRBJ1-2 and V is TRBV18, with 7 nucleotides matching TRBD1. J gave up 4 bases and V 2 bases, and 7 bases lay outside the gene matches. CDR3 length: 15 amino acids. Germline assignment: CDR1 KGHSH and CDR2 LQKENI. The CDR3 coding sequence is TGTGCCAGCTCACCAGGGGTCGGGACAGTCTATGGCTACACCTTC. Translating gives CASSPGVGTVYGYTF. The full variable domain, rest sourced from reference TRBV18 and TRBJ1-2, is NAGVMQNPRHLVRRRGQEARLRCSPMKGHSHVYWYRQLPEEGLKFMVYLQKENIIDESGMPKERFSAEFPKEGPSILRIQQVVRGDSAAYFCASSPGVGTVYGYTFGSGTRLTVV.

The rearrangement links TRBV5-8 to TRBJ2-7; either TRBD1 or TRBD2 may supply D (5 bases each). This CDR3 has 15 residues. Germline values: CDR1 SGHTS, CDR2 YDEGEE. V gave up 4 bases and J gave up 3 bases, with 17 bases separating them. This CDR3 reads CASSPRGEGIYEQYF. CDR3 in DNA: TGTGCCAGCAGCCCGAGAGGAGAGGGGATCTACGAGCAGTACTTC.

The genes are TRBV30 and TRBJ1-6; TRBD1 is a possible D gene (5 bases). V lost 2 bases, J lost 7 bases, and 24 bases lay in between. The CDR3 extends over 18 amino acids. Germline-derived CDR1 and CDR2 are GTSNPN and SVGIG (reference sequence). The DNA of the CDR3 is TGTGCCTGGAGTAGGATGCAGGGAGGCTCGTTTCGGAATTCACCCCTCCACTTT. Its translation is CAWSRMQGGSFRNSPLHF. Based on the CDR3 plus reference TRBV30 and TRBJ1-6, the full variable domain is SQTIHQWPATLVQPVGSPLSLECTVEGTSNPNLYWYRQAAGRGLQLLFYSVGIGQISSEVPQNLSASRPQDRQFILSSKKLLLSDSGFYLCAWSRMQGGSFRNSPLHFGNGTRLTVT.

The CDR3 region is CASGQETQYF. Written as DNA, the CDR3 is TGTGCCAGCGGACAAGAGACCCAGTACTTC. J is TRBJ2-5 and V is TRBV28; D is undetermined. Germline values: CDR1 MDHEN, CDR2 SYDVKM. Trimming cost V 8 bases and J 2 bases, with 3 bases left between them. The length of the CDR3 is 10 residues.

The genes are TRBV5-1 and TRBJ1-2; maybe TRBD1 (6 bases). Trimming removed 5 bases from V and 2 bases from J, with 16 bases in between. The length of the CDR3 is 15 residues. The germline V gene encodes CDR1 SGHRS and CDR2 YFSETQ. CDR3 bases: TGCGCCAGCAGTCCGCCCACAGGGAAAAACTATGGCTACACCTTC. Protein sequence: CASSPPTGKNYGYTF. Full variable domain (remainder filled in from reference TRBV5-1 and TRBJ1-2): KAGVTQTPRYLIKTRGQQVTLSCSPISGHRSVSWYQQTPGQGLQFLFEYFSETQRNKGNFPGRFSGRQFSNSRSEMNVSTLELGDSALYLCASSPPTGKNYGYTFGSGTRLTVV.

This chain links TRBV6-1 with TRBJ2-3; D might be TRBD1 or TRBD2, each matching 5 bases. Looked up from germline, CDR1 is MNHNS and CDR2 is SASEGT. The CDR3 runs to 12 residues. The V and J ends lost 2 bases and 12 bases respectively, with 12 bases between them. The DNA of the CDR3 is TGTGCCAGCAGTGAACCTTCGGGACGACAGTATTTT. It specifies CASSEPSGRQYF.

The chain recombines TRBV11-3 with TRBJ2-7; a weak D match, TRBD2 (6 bases). V dropped 1 base and J dropped 3 bases, with 13 bases sitting between them. Germline CDR1 reads SGHNT; CDR2 reads YENEEA. The CDR3 sequence is 15 residues long. The CDR3 sequence: CASSLGAGTHYEQYF. The CDR3 DNA reads as TGTGCCAGCAGCTTAGGAGCAGGGACTCACTACGAGCAGTACTTC.

The chain links TRBV7-3 to TRBJ2-1; 11 bases are a match to TRBD2. Trimming at V came to 5 bases and at J to 9 bases, leaving 12 bases not matched to a gene. The CDR3 sequence is 16 residues long. CDR1 and CDR2 from the germline V gene are SGHTA and FQGTGA. CDR3 amino acids: CASSQGLAGGLTEQFF. CDR3 DNA: TGTGCCAGCAGCCAAGGGCTAGCGGGGGGCCTCACTGAGCAGTTCTTC.

The chain is built from TRBV21-1 and TRBJ1-1; whether TRBD1, the table's D call, matches the DNA was not checked. TRBV21-1 is a pseudogene locus. The length of the CDR3 is 15 residues. As DNA, the CDR3 is TGTGCCAGCAGCAAAGATGGGTCAGGGGACACTGAAGCTTTCTTT. The encoded protein is CASSKDGSGDTEAFF.

The V gene is TRBV7-2, the J gene TRBJ2-3; D remains unclear. V shed 1 base and J shed 5 bases, with 7 bases lying between them. This CDR3 has 13 amino acids. The germline CDR1 and CDR2 sequences are SGHTA and FQGNSA. The CDR3 DNA sequence: TGTGCCAGCAGCTTAGGGATTGGAGATACGCAGTATTTT. Translation gives CASSLGIGDTQYF.

This clone is medium-sized in the sample. This chain links TRBV7-8 with TRBJ1-5, with 8 bases fitting TRBD1. The CDR3 consists of 14 residues. Trimming removed 6 bases from V and 7 bases from J; junction bases left unmatched: 8. CDR1 and CDR2 (germline): SGHVS, FQNEAQ. The CDR3 reads CASSFQGAGQPQHF. In DNA, the CDR3 is TGTGCCAGCAGTTTCCAGGGGGCAGGACAGCCCCAGCATTTT. Using reference TRBV7-8 and TRBJ1-5 for the parts outside the CDR3, the full variable domain is GAGVSQSPRYKVAKRGQDVALRCDPISGHVSLFWYQQALGQGPEFLTYFQNEAQLDKSGLPSDRFFAERPEGSVSTLKIQRTQQEDSAVYLCASSFQGAGQPQHFGDGTRLSIL.

The rearrangement links TRBV4-2 to TRBJ2-2, with D perhaps TRBD2 (6 bases). The CDR3 extends over 17 amino acids. Germline V lookup: CDR1 LGHNA, CDR2 YNFKEQ. Trimming took off 4 bases at V and 4 bases at J, with 19 bases between the two ends. CDR3 loop: CASSPRASGGGTGELFF. The CDR3 coding sequence is TGTGCCAGCAGCCCAAGAGCTTCCGGGGGAGGCACCGGGGAGCTGTTTTTT.

This chain links TRBV10-3 with TRBJ1-6, with D uncertain. Germline values: CDR1 ENHRY, CDR2 SYGVKD. Trimming stripped 2 bases from V and 7 bases from J, with 15 bases between. The CDR3 totals 16 residues. CDR3 protein: CAISERADFGNSPLHF. CDR3 nucleotides: TGTGCCATCAGTGAGAGGGCAGATTTCGGAAATTCACCCCTCCACTTT.

The chain links TRBV3-1 (or the pseudogene TRBV3-2) to TRBJ1-5; the D is unclear. This CDR3 is 14 amino acids long. Trimming left V 3 bases short and J 0 bases short, with 6 bases between. CDR1 and CDR2 from the germline V gene are LGHDT and YNNKEL (reference sequence). The CDR3: CASSHSDSNQPQHF. The DNA for the CDR3 is TGTGCCAGCAGCCACAGCGATAGCAATCAGCCCCAGCATTTT.

This clone appeared once. The rearrangement joins TRBV20-1 to TRBJ2-3; a possible D gene is TRBD1 (5 bases). Looked up from germline, CDR1 is DFQATT and CDR2 is SNEGSKA (reference sequence). V lost 3 bases and J 1 base, leaving 14 bases between the germline ends. CDR3 length: 15 residues. This CDR3 reads CSASTNRIRTDTQYF. DNA for the CDR3: TGCAGTGCTAGTACGAACAGGATACGCACAGATACGCAGTATTTT.

This clone appeared a few times. The genes are TRBV14 and TRBJ1-3, with 10 bases aligning to TRBD1. Germline values: CDR1 SGHDN, CDR2 FVKESK. This CDR3 region has 20 residues. The V segment lost 1 base and the J segment 0 bases; nucleotides outside the gene matches: 12. DNA of the CDR3: TGTGCCAGCAGCCAAGGGAAATTAAGGGACAGGGGTCCCTCTGGAAACACCATATATTTT. It translates to CASSQGKLRDRGPSGNTIYF. Variable domain in full (rest from reference TRBV14 and TRBJ1-3): EAGVTQFPSHSVIEKGQTVTLRCDPISGHDNLYWYRRVMGKEIKFLLHFVKESKQDESGMPNNRFLAERTGGTYSTLKVQPAELEDSGVYFCASSQGKLRDRGPSGNTIYFGEGSWLTVV.

The chain recombines TRBV6-6 with TRBJ1-1, with 8 positions matching TRBD1. Losses at the gene ends were 5 bases for V and 1 base for J; bases not matched to a gene: 12. This CDR3 is built from 17 residues. The V gene's germline CDR1 is MNHNY and CDR2 SVGAGI (reference sequence). DNA for the CDR3: TGTGCCAGCAGTCAGCCTGGACAGGGAAGGAGGAACACTGAAGCTTTCTTT. Translating it yields CASSQPGQGRRNTEAFF.